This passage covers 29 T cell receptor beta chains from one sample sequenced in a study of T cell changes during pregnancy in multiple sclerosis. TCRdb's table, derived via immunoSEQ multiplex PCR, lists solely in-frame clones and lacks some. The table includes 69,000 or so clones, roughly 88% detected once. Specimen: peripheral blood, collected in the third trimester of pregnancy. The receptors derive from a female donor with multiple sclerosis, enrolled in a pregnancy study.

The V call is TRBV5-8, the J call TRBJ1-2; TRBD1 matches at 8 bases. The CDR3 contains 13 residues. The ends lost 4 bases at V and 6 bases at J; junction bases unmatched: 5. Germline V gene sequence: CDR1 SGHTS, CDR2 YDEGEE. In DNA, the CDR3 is TGTGCCAGCAGCACCGGACAGGGAAATGGCTACACCTTC. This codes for CASSTGQGNGYTF.

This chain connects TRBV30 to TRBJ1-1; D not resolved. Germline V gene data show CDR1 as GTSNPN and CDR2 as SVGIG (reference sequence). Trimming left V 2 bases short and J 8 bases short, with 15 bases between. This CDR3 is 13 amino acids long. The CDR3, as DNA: TGTGCCTGGAGTTGGGCAGTGGCTATGGAAGCTTTCTTT. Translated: CAWSWAVAMEAFF.

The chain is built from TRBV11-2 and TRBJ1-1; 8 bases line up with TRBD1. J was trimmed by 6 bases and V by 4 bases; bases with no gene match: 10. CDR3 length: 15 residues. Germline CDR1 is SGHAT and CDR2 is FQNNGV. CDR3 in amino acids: CASSSGASGGAEAFF. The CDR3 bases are TGTGCCAGCAGCTCTGGCGCTTCAGGGGGCGCTGAAGCTTTCTTT.

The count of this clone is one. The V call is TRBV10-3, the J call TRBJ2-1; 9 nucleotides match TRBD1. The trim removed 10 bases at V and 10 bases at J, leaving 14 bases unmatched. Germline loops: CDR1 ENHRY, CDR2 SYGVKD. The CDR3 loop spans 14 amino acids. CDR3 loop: CATSTDRGRMEQFF. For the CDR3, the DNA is TGTGCCACCTCAACTGACAGGGGGAGAATGGAGCAGTTCTTC.

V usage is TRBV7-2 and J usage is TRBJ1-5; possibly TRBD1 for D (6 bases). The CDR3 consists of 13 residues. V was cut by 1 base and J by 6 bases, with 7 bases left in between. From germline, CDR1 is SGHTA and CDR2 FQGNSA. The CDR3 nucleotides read TGTGCCAGCAGCTTAGTAGGGGGTCAGCCCCAGCATTTT. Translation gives CASSLVGGQPQHF.

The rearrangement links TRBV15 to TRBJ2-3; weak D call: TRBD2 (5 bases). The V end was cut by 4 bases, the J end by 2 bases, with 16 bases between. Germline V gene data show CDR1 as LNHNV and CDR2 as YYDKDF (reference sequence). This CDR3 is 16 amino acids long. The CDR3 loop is CATSTYRSGFTDTQYF. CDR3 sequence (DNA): TGTGCCACCAGCACCTACCGATCGGGGTTCACAGATACGCAGTATTTT.

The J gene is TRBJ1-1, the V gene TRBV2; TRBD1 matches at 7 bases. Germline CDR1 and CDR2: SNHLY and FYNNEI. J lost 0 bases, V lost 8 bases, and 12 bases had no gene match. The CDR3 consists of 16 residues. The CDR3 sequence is CASSPGRGRLNTEAFF. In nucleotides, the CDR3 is TGTGCCAGCTCCCCGGGTAGGGGGCGTCTGAACACTGAAGCTTTCTTT. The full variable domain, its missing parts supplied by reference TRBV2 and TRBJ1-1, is EPEVTQTPSHQVTQMGQEVILRCVPISNHLYFYWYRQILGQKVEFLVSFYNNEISEKSEIFDDQFSVERPDGSNFTLKIRSTKLEDSAMYFCASSPGRGRLNTEAFFGQGTRLTVV.

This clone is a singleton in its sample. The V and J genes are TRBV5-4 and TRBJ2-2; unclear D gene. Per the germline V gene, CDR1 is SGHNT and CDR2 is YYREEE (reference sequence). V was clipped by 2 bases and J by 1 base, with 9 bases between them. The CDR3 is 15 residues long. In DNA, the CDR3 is TGTGCCAGCAGCTTTGGGCGCAGGAACACCGGGGAGCTGTTTTTT. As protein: CASSFGRRNTGELFF. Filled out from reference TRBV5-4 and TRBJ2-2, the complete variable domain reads ETGVTQSPTHLIKTRGQQVTLRCSSQSGHNTVSWYQQALGQGPQFIFQYYREEENGRGNFPPRFSGLQFPNYSSELNVNALELDDSALYLCASSFGRRNTGELFFGEGSRLTVL.

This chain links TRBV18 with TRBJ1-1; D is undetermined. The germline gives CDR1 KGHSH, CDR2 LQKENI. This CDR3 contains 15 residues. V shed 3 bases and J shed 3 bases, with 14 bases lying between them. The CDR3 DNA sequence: TGTGCCAGCTCACCCCTCTCATATGGGCACACTGAAGCTTTCTTT. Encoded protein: CASSPLSYGHTEAFF.

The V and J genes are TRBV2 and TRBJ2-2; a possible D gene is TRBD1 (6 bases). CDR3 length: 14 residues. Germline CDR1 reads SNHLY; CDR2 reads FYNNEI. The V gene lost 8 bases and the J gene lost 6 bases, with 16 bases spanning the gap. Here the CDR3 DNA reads TGTGCCAGCGCAGTACAGGGAGTCGCCGGGGAGCTGTTTTTT. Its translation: CASAVQGVAGELFF.

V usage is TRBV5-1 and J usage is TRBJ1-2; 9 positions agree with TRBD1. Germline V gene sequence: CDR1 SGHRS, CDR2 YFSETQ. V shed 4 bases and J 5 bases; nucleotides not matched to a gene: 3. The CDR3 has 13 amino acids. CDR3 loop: CASSQGTGYGYTF. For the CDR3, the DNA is TGCGCCAGCAGCCAAGGGACAGGGTATGGCTACACCTTC.

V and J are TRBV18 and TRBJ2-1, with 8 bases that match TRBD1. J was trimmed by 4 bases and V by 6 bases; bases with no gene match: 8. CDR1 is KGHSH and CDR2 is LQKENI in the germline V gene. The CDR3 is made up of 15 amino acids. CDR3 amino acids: CASSEGQGPYNEQFF. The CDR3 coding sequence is TGTGCCAGCTCGGAAGGACAGGGACCTTACAATGAGCAGTTCTTC.

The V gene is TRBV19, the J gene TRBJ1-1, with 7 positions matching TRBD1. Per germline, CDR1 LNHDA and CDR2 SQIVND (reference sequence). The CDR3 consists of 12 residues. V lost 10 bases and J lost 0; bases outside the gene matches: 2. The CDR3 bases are TGTGCCATACAGGGGATGAACACTGAAGCTTTCTTT. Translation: CAIQGMNTEAFF.

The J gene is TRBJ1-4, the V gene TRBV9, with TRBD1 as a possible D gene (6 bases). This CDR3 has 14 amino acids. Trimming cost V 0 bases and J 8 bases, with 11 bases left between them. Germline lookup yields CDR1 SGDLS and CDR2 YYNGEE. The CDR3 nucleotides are TGTGCCAGCAGCGTAGAACAGGGCGGCGAAAAACTGTTTTTT. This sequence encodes CASSVEQGGEKLFF. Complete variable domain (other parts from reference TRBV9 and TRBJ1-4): DSGVTQTPKHLITATGQRVTLRCSPRSGDLSVYWYQQSLDQGLQFLIQYYNGEERAKGNILERFSAQQFPDLHSELNLSSLELGDSALYFCASSVEQGGEKLFFGSGTQLSVL.

DNA of the CDR3: TGTGCCAGCAGCTTTCTCGCAACAGGGGGCAATGAGCAGTTCTTC. Protein product: CASSFLATGGNEQFF. J is TRBJ2-1 and V is TRBV7-2; 8 bases fit TRBD1. CDR1 is SGHTA and CDR2 is FQGNSA in the germline V gene. V was clipped by 3 bases and J by 6 bases; unmatched bases: 7. The CDR3 runs 15 residues.

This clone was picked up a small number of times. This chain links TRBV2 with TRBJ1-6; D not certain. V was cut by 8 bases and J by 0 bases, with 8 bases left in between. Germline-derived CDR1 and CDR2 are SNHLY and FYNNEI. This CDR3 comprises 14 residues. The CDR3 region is CASAESSYNSPLHF. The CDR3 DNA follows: TGTGCCAGCGCGGAGAGCTCCTATAATTCACCCCTCCACTTT.

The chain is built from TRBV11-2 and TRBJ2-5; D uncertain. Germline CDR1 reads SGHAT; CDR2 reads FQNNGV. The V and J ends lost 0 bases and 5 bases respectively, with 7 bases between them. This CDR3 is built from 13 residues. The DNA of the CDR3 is TGTGCCAGCAGCTTAGAGGCCCCGGAGACCCAGTACTTC. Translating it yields CASSLEAPETQYF.

In DNA, the CDR3 is TGCGCCAGCAGCCAAGACCCAGGGGGAACCTACGAGCAGTACTTC. It translates to CASSQDPGGTYEQYF. The chain couples TRBV4-1 to TRBJ2-7; 7 nucleotides match TRBD1. This CDR3 comprises 15 residues. The J segment lost 2 bases and the V segment lost 0 bases, leaving 4 bases of the junction unmatched. The germline V gene has CDR1 MGHRA and CDR2 YSYEKL.

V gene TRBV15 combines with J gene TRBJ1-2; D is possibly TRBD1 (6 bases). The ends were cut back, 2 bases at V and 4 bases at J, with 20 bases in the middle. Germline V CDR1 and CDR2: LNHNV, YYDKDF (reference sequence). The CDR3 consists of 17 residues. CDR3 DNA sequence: TGTGCCACCAGCAGATTAGCGACACCGACAGGCGGCTATGGCTACACCTTC. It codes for CATSRLATPTGGYGYTF.

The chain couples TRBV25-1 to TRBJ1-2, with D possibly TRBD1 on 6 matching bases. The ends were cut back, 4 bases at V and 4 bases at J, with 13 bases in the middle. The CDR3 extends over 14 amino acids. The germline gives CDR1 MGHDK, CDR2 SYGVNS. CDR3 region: CASSVRTDGYGYTF. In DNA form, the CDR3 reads TGTGCCAGCAGTGTAAGGACAGATGGCTATGGCTACACCTTC.

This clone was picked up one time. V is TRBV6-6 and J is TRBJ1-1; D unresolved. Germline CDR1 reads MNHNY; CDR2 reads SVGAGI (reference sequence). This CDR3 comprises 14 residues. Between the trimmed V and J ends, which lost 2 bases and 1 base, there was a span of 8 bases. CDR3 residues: CASSYRLQNTEAFF. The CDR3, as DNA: TGTGCCAGCAGTTACAGACTACAGAACACTGAAGCTTTCTTT.

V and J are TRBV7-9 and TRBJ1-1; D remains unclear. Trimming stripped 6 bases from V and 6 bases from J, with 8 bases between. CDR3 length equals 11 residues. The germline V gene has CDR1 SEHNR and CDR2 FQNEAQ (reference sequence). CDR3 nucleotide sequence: TGTGCCAGCAGTTTGAGGTCTGAAGCTTTCTTT. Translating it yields CASSLRSEAFF.

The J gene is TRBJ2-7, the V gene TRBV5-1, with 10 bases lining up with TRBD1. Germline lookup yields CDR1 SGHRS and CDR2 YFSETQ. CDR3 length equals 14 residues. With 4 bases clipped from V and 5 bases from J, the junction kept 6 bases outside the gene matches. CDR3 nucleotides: TGCGCCAGCAGCCTCTGGGACAGGGGAAACGAGCAGTACTTC. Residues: CASSLWDRGNEQYF.

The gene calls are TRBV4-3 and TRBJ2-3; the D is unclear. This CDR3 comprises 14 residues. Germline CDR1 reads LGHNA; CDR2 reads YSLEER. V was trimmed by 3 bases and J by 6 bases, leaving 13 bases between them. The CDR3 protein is CASSQSGFKDTQYF. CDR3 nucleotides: TGCGCCAGCAGCCAGTCAGGTTTTAAGGATACGCAGTATTTT.

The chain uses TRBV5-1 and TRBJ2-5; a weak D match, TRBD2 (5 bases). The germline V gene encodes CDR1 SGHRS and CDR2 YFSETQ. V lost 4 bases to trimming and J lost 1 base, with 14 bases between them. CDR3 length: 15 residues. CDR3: CASSRTPWGQETQYF. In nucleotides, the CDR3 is TGCGCCAGCAGCCGGACTCCCTGGGGCCAAGAGACCCAGTACTTC.

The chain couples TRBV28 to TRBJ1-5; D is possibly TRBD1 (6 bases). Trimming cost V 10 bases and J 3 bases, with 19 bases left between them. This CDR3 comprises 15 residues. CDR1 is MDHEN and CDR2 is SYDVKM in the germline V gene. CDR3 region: CAILGGRGDNQPQHF. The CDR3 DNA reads TGTGCCATCTTAGGGGGGAGGGGGGACAATCAGCCCCAGCATTTT. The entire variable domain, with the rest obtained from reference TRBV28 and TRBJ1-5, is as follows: DVKVTQSSRYLVKRTGEKVFLECVQDMDHENMFWYRQDPGLGLRLIYFSYDVKMKEKGDIPEGYSVSREKKERFSLILESASTNQTSMYLCAILGGRGDNQPQHFGDGTRLSIL.

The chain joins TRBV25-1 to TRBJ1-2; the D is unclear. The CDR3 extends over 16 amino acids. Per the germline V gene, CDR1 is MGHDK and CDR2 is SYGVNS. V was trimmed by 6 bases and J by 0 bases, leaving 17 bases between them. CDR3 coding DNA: TGTGCCAGCAGGGGAGAAACAGCCGCCGCTAACTATGGCTACACCTTC. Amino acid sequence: CASRGETAAANYGYTF.

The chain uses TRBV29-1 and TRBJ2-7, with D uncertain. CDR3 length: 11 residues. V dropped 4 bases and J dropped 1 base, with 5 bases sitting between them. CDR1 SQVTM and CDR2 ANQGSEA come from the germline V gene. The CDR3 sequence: CSVAGSYEQYF. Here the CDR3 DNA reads TGCAGCGTTGCCGGGTCCTACGAGCAGTACTTC.

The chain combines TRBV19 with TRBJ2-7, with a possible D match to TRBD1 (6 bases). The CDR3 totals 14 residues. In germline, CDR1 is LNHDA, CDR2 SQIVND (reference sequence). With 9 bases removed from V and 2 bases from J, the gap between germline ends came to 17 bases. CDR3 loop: CASTSPGDTYEQYF. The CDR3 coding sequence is TGTGCCAGCACAAGCCCAGGGGATACCTACGAGCAGTACTTC.